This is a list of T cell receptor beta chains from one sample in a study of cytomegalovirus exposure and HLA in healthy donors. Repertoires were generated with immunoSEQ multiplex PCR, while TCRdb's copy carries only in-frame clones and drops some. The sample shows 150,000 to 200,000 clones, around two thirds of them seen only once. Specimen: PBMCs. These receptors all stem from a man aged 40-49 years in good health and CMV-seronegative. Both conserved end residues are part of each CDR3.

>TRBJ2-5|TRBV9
CASKRDSQETQYF
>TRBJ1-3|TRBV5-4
CASSLGGTGGPSGNTIYF
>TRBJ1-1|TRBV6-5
CASSQMNTEAFF
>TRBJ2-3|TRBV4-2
CASSLTTSAVRDTQYF
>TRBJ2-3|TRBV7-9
CASSLEASGTGTDTQYF
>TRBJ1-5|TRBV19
CASRPRQVGNSNQPQHF
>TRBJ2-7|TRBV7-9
CASSSPGAGGWTSYEQYF
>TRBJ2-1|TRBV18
CASSNQLSGGDNEQFF
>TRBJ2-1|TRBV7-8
CASSQRQTLWGKNEQFF
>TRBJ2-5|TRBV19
CASRTSGRRVETQYF
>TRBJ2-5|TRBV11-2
CASSLNSGQETQYF
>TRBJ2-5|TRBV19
CASTSGEGIETQYF
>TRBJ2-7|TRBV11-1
CASSKRAGGSSYEQYF
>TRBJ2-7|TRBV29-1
CSVASSPTGGIDEQYF
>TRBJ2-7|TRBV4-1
CASSQDEVYGSAYEQYF
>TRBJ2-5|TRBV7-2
CASSFRTFQETQYF
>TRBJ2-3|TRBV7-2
CASSPGLLTTDTQYF
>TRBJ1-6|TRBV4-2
CASSQGQGADNSPLHF
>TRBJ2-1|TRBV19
CASSIHLAEDEQFF
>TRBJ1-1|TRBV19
CASTSPGDTEAFF
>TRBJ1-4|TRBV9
CASSVGGQGFDEKLFF
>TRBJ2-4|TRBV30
CAWGQGKKNIQYF
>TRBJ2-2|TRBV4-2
CASSQEGGTNTGELFF
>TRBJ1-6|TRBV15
CATSRDTRRSDSPLHF
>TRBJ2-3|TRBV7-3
CASSVLVGTDTQYF
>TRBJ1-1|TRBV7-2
CASSLRVGTEAFF
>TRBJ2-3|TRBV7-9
CASSPPGGITDTQYF
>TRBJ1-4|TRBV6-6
CASSYRGRTNEKLFF
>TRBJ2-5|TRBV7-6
CASSLAGGRQETQYF
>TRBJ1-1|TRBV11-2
CASSLVGASNTEAFF
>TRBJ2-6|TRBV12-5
CASGLKILDRSGANVLTF